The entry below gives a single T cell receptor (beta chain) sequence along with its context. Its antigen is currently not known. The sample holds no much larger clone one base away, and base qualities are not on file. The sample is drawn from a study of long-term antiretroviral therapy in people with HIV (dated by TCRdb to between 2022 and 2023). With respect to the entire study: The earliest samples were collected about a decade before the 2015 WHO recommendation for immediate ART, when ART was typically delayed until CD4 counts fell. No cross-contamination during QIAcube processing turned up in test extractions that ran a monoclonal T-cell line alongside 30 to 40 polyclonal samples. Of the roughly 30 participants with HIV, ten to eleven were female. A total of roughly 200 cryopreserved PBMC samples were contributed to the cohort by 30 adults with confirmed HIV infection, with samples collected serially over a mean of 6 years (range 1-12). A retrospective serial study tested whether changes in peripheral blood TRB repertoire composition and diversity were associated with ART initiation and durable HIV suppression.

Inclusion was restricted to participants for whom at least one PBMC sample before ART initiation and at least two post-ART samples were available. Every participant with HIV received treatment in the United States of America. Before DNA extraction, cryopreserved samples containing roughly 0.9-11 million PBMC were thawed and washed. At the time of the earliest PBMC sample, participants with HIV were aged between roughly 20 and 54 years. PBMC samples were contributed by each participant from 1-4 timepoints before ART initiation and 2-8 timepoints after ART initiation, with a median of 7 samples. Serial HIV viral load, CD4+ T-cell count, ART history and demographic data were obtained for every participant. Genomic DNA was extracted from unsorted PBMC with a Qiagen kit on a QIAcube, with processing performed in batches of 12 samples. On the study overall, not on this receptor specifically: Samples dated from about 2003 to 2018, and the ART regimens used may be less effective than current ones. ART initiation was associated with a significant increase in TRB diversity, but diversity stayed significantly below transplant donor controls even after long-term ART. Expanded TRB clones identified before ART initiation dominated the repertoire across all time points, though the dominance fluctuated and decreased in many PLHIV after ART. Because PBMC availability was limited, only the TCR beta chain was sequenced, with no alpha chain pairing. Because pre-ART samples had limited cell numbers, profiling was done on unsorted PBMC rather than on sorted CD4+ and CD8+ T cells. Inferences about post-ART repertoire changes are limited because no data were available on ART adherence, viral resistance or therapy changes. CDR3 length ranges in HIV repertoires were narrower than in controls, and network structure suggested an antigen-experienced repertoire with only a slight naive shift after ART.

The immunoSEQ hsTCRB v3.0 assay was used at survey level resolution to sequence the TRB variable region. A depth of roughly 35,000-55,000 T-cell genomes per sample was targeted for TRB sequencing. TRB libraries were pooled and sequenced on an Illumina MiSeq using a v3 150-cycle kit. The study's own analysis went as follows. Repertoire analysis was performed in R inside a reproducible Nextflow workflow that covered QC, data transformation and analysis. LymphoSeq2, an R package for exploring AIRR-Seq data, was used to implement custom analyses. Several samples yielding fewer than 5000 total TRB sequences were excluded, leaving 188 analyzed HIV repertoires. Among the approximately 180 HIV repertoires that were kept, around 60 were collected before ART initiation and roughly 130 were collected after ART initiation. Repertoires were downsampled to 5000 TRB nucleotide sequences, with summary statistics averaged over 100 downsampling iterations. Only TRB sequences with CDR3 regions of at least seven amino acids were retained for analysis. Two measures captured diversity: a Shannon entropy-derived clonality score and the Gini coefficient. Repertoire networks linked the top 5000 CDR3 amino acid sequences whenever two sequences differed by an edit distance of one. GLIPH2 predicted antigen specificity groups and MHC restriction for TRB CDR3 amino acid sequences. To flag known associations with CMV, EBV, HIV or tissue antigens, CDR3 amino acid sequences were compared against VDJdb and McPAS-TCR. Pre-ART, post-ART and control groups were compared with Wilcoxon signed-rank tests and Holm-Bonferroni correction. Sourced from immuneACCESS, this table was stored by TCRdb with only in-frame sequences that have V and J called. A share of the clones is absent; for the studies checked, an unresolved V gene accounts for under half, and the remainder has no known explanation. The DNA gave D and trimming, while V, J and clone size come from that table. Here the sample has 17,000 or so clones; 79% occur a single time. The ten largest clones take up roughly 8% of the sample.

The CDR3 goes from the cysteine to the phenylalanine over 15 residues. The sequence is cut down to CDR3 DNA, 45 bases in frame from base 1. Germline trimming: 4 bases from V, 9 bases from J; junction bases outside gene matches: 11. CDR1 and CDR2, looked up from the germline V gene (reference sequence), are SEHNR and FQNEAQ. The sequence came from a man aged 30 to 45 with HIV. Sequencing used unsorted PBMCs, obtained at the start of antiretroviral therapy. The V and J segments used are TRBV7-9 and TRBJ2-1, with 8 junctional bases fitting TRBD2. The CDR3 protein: CASSYVAGPVGEQFF. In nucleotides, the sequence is TGTGCCAGCAGCTACGTAGCGGGACCGGTGGGTGAGCAGTTCTTC.